This entry describes one TCR beta chain. Its antigen is undetermined. In germline, CDR1 is SGHAT, CDR2 FQNNGV. V was pared by 6 bases and J by 0 bases, with 12 bases between. The CDR3 contains 14 residues. This record comes from a study of T cell responses to AZD1222 COVID-19 vaccine. Findings and limits, study-wide: Two doses of AZD1222 preceded a rise in Spike-specific TCR breadth and depth. In a largely white British group with more females than males, clonal diversity was possibly underestimated.

Method: immunoSEQ multiplex PCR; TCRdb's copy keeps in-frame clones and lacks some. This table holds approximately 100,000 clones, around 90% found once. The rearrangement links TRBV11-2 to TRBJ2-7; no clear D gene. This clonotype originated in an adult in good health. The source was peripheral blood, collected on day 0 of AZD1222 vaccination. CDR3 nucleotide sequence: TGTGCCAGCAGGGACCCCCGTAACTCCTACGAGCAGTACTTC. Amino acids: CASRDPRNSYEQYF.